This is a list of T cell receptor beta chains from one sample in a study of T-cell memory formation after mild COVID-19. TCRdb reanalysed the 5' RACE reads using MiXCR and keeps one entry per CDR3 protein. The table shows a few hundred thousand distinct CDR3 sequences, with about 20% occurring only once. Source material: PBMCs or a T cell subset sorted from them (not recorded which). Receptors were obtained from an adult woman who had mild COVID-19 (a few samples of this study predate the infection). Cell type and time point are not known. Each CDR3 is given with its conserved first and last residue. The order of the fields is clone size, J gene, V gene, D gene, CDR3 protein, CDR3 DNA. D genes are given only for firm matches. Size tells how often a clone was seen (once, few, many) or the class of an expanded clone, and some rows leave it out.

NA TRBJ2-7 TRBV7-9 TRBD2 CASNPGGSYEQYF TGTGCCAGCAACCCGGGAGGCTCCTACGAGCAGTACTTC
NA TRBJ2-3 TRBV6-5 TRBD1 CASKGRGIIDTQYF TGTGCCAGCAAGGGCAGGGGGATTATAGATACGCAGTATTTT
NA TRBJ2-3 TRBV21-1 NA CASRSGQGVSEGTDTQYF TGTGCCAGCAGATCCGGACAGGGAGTATCCGAGGGCACAGATACGCAGTATTTT
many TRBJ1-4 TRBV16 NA CASSQSRSVEKLFF TGTGCCAGCAGCCAATCGCGAAGTGTTGAAAAACTGTTTTTT
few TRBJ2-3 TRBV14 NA CASSQGSATDTQYF TGTGCCAGCAGCCAAGGGTCAGCTACAGATACGCAGTATTTT
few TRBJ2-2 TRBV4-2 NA CASSPQGLGTGELFF TGTGCCAGCAGCCCGCAGGGGTTGGGCACCGGGGAGCTGTTTTTT
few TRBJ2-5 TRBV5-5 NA CASSLNGFRSLTQYF TGTGCCAGCAGCTTAAATGGGTTCCGGTCCCTGACCCAGTACTTC
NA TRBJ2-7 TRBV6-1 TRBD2 CASSEVGGPYEQYF TGTGCCAGCAGTGAGGTGGGAGGGCCGTACGAGCAGTACTTC
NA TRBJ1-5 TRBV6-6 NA CASSYQQGGKQPQHF TGTGCCAGCAGTTACCAACAAGGGGGAAAACAGCCCCAGCATTTT
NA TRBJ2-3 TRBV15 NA CATSRDAEDTQYF TGTGCCACCAGCAGAGATGCGGAAGATACGCAGTATTTT